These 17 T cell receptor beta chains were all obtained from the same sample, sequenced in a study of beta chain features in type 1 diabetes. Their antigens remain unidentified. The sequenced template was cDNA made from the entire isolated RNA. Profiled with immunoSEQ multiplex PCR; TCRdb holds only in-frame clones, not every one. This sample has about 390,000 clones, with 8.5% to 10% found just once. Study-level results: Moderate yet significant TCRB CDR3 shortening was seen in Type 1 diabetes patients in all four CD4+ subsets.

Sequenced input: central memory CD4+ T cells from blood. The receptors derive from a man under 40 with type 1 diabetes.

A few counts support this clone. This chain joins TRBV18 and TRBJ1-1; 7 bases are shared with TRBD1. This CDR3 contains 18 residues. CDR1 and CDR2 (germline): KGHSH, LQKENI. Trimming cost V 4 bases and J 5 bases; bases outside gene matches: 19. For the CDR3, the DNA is TGTGCCAGCTCACAATCTCGGACAGGATGGAACGGCGGGACTGAAGCTTTCTTT. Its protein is CASSQSRTGWNGGTEAFF.

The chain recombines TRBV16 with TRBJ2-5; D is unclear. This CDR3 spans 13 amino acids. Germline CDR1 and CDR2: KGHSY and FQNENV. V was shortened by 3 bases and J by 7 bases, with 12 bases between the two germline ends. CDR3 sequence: CASSQSSEGTQYF. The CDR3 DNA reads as TGTGCCAGCAGCCAGTCTAGTGAAGGGACCCAGTACTTC.

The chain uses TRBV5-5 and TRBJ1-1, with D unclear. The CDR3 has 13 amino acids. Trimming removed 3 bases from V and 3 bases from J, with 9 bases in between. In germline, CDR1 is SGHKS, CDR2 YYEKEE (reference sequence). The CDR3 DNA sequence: TGTGCCAGCAGCTGGTCGGAAGACACTGAAGCTTTCTTT. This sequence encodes CASSWSEDTEAFF.

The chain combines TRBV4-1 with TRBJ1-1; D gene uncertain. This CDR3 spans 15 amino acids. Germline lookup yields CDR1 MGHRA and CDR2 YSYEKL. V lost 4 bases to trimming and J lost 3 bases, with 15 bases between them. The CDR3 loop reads CASSPLGRRDTEAFF. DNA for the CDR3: TGCGCCAGCAGCCCCTTGGGCAGGAGGGACACTGAAGCTTTCTTT.

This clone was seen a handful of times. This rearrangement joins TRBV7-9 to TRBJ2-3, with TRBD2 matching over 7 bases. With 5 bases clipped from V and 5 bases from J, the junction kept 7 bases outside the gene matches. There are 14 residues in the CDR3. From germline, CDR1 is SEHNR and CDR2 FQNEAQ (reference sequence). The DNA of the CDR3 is TGTGCCAGCAGCCAAGTACAGCGGGAAGATACGCAGTATTTT. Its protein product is CASSQVQREDTQYF.

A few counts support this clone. The CDR3 bases are TGTGCCAGCAGTTTTCTGCGCCGGGACGGGCAAGAGACCCAGTACTTC. It codes for CASSFLRRDGQETQYF. The chain carries TRBV27 and TRBJ2-5, with D perhaps matching TRBD1 or TRBD2 (5 bases each). The CDR3 totals 16 residues. Between the trimmed V and J ends, which lost 3 bases and 2 bases, there was a span of 16 bases. The germline CDR1 and CDR2 sequences are MNHEY and SMNVEV (reference sequence).

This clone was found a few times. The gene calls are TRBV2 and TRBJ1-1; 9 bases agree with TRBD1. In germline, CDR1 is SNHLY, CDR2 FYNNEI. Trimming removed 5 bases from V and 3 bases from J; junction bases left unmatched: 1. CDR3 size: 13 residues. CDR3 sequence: CASSRDRDTEAFF. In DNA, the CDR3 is TGTGCCAGCAGTCGGGACAGGGACACTGAAGCTTTCTTT.

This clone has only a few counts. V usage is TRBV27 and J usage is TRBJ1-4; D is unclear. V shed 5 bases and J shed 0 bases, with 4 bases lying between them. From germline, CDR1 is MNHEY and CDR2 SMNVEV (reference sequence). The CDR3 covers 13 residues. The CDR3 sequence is CASSLATNEKLFF. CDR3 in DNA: TGTGCCAGCAGTCTTGCAACTAATGAAAAACTGTTTTTT. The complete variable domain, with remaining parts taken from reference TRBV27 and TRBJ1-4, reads EAQVTQNPRYLITVTGKKLTVTCSQNMNHEYMSWYRQDPGLGLRQIYYSMNVEVTDKGDVPEGYKVSRKEKRNFPLILESPSPNQTSLYFCASSLATNEKLFFGSGTQLSVL.

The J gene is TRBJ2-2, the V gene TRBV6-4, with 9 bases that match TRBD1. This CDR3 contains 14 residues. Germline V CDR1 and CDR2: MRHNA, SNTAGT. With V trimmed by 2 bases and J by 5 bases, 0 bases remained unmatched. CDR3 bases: TGTGCCAGCAGTGACGACAGGGGGACCGGGGAGCTGTTTTTT. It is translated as CASSDDRGTGELFF.

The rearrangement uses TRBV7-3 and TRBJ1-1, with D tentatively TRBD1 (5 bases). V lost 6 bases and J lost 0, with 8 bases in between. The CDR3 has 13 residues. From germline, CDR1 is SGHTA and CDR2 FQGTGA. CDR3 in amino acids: CASSGALNTEAFF. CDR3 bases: TGTGCCAGCAGTGGGGCATTGAACACTGAAGCTTTCTTT. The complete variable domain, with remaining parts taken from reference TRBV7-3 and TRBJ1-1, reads GAGVSQTPSNKVTEKGKYVELRCDPISGHTALYWYRQSLGQGPEFLIYFQGTGAADDSGLPNDRFFAVRPEGSVSTLKIQRTERGDSAVYLCASSGALNTEAFFGQGTRLTVV.

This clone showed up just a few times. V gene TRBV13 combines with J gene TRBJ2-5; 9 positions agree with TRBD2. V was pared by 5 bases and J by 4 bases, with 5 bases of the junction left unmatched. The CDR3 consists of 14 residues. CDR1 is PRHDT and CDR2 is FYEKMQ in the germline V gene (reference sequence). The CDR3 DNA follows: TGTGCCAGCAGCCAAGGACTAGCGAGAGAGACCCAGTACTTC. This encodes CASSQGLARETQYF.

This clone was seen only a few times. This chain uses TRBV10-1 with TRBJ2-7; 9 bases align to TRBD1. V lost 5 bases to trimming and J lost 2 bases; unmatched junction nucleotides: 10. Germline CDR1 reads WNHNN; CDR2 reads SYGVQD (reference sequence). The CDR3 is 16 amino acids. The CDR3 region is CASSPRTGVGAYEQYF. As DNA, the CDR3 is TGCGCCAGCAGTCCAAGGACAGGGGTTGGGGCCTACGAGCAGTACTTC.

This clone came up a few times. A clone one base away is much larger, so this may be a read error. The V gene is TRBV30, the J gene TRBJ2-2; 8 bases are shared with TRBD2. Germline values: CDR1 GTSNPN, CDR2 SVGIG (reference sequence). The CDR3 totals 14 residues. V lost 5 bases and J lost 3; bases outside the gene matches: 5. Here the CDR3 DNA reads TGTGCCTGGCCCGGGGGGGTGTACACCGGGGAGCTGTTTTTT. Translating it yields CAWPGGVYTGELFF.

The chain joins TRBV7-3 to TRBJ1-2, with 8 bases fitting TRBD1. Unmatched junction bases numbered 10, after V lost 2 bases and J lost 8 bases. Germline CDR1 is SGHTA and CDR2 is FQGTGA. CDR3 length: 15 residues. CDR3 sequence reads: CASSLVTGTGEGYTF. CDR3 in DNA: TGTGCCAGCAGCTTAGTAACCGGGACAGGAGAAGGCTACACCTTC.

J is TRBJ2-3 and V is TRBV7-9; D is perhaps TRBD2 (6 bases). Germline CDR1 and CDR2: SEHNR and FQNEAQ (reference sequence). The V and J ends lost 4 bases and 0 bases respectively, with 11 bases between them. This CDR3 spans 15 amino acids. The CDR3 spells CASSSRAGSTDTQYF. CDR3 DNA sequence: TGTGCCAGCAGCTCCCGTGCGGGAAGCACAGATACGCAGTATTTT.

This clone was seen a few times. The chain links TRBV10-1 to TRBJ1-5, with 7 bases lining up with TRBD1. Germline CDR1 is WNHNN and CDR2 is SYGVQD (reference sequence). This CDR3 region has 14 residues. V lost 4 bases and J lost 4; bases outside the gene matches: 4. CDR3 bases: TGCGCCAGCAGTGGGACAGGCCTAAATCAGCCCCAGCATTTT. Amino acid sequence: CASSGTGLNQPQHF.

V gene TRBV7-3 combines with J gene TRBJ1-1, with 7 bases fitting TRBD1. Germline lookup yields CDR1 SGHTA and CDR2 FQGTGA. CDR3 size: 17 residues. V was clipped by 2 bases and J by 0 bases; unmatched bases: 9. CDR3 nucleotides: TGTGCCAGCAGCTTAGCTCCTGGACAGGTCATGAACACTGAAGCTTTCTTT. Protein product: CASSLAPGQVMNTEAFF. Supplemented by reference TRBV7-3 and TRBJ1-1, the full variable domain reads GAGVSQTPSNKVTEKGKYVELRCDPISGHTALYWYRQSLGQGPEFLIYFQGTGAADDSGLPNDRFFAVRPEGSVSTLKIQRTERGDSAVYLCASSLAPGQVMNTEAFFGQGTRLTVV.